The 27 T cell receptor beta chains below were found in one sample sequenced in a study of blood T cell repertoires in COVID-19. TCRdb's table, derived via immunoSEQ multiplex PCR, lists solely in-frame clones and lacks some. The table shows about 250,000 clones, with more than 70% occurring only once. The sample consisted of peripheral blood. The source of these receptors is a woman aged 35 to 49 who had recovered from COVID-19.

This clone came up once. The CDR3 nucleotides read TGTGCCAGCAGTTCTCGCCTAGCGGGACCCACAGATACGCAGTATTTT. Protein product: CASSSRLAGPTDTQYF. This chain joins TRBV27 and TRBJ2-3; 9 nucleotides agree with TRBD2. V gave up 4 bases and J gave up 2 bases; unmatched junction bases: 7. CDR1 and CDR2 from the germline V gene are MNHEY and SMNVEV (reference sequence). CDR3 length: 16 amino acids.

V is TRBV27 and J is TRBJ1-6; 9 bases align to TRBD1. Looked up from germline, CDR1 is MNHEY and CDR2 is SMNVEV (reference sequence). The CDR3 spans 14 residues. V dropped 3 bases and J dropped 9; count of bases not matched to a gene: 3. The CDR3 reads CASSFTGGISPLHF. As DNA, the CDR3 is TGTGCCAGCAGTTTTACAGGGGGCATTTCACCCCTCCACTTT.

V usage is TRBV11-2 and J usage is TRBJ1-2; D ambiguous. Germline assignment: CDR1 SGHAT and CDR2 FQNNGV. V was pared by 5 bases and J by 8 bases, with 15 bases between. The CDR3 is 13 amino acids. CDR3 bases: TGTGCCAGCAGCCCACGGCGGATGTGGGGCTACACCTTC. This encodes CASSPRRMWGYTF.

The V gene is TRBV2, the J gene TRBJ1-2; D is uncertain. Trimming pared 1 base from V and 4 bases from J, leaving 13 bases between. CDR3 length: 15 residues. Germline V lookup: CDR1 SNHLY, CDR2 FYNNEI. The CDR3: CASSEEGGSLYGYTF. The CDR3 bases are TGTGCCAGCAGTGAAGAGGGAGGCAGCCTCTATGGCTACACCTTC. The full variable domain, completed using reference TRBV2 and TRBJ1-2, is EPEVTQTPSHQVTQMGQEVILRCVPISNHLYFYWYRQILGQKVEFLVSFYNNEISEKSEIFDDQFSVERPDGSNFTLKIRSTKLEDSAMYFCASSEEGGSLYGYTFGSGTRLTVV.

The rearrangement joins TRBV5-6 to TRBJ1-3; maybe TRBD1 (5 bases). CDR1 is SGHDT and CDR2 is YYEEEE in the germline V gene. This CDR3 region has 14 residues. V was trimmed by 1 base and J by 3 bases, leaving 8 bases between them. As DNA, the CDR3 is TGTGCCAGCAGCTTGCGGGGGTATGGAAACACCATATATTTT. It specifies CASSLRGYGNTIYF.

V is TRBV30 and J is TRBJ2-7, with 8 bases that match TRBD1. The germline gives CDR1 GTSNPN, CDR2 SVGIG (reference sequence). V dropped 4 bases and J dropped 4; count of bases not matched to a gene: 9. The CDR3 has 14 residues. The CDR3 reads CAWIRPGGGYEQYF. CDR3 nucleotide sequence: TGTGCCTGGATCAGACCAGGGGGCGGTTACGAGCAGTACTTC.

The rearrangement uses TRBV5-6 and TRBJ2-7; TRBD2 matches 13 bases. Germline V gene data show CDR1 as SGHDT and CDR2 as YYEEEE. The CDR3 totals 13 residues. The trim removed 7 bases at V and 6 bases at J, leaving 4 bases unmatched. The CDR3 bases are TGTGCCAGCGGACTAGCGGGAGTCGGCGAGCAGTACGTC. Protein: CASGLAGVGEQYV.

The chain couples TRBV7-3 to TRBJ2-3; 7 bases match TRBD2. This CDR3 is 15 amino acids long. Germline loops: CDR1 SGHTA, CDR2 FQGTGA. The V segment lost 5 bases and the J segment 4 bases; nucleotides outside the gene matches: 9. The chain's CDR3 is CASSKLAQVADTQYF. In DNA form, the CDR3 reads TGTGCCAGCAGCAAACTAGCGCAGGTAGCAGATACGCAGTATTTT.

This chain joins TRBV10-3 and TRBJ2-1; 9 bases are shared with TRBD2. Germline V gene sequence: CDR1 ENHRY, CDR2 SYGVKD. V lost 3 bases, J lost 5 bases, and 5 bases stayed unmatched. This CDR3 has 15 amino acids. The DNA for the CDR3 is TGTGCCATCAGTGACCCAGCGGGAGGCCACAATGAGCAGTTCTTC. As protein: CAISDPAGGHNEQFF.

The chain couples TRBV6-5 to TRBJ1-2; TRBD1 matches at 10 bases. Germline lookup yields CDR1 MNHEY and CDR2 SVGAGI. This CDR3 comprises 14 residues. Trimming removed 8 bases from V and 0 bases from J; junction bases left unmatched: 3. The CDR3 loop is CASWDRGTNYGYTF. DNA for the CDR3: TGTGCCAGCTGGGACAGGGGTACTAACTATGGCTACACCTTC.

The table lists this clone with a few counts. This rearrangement joins TRBV6-6 to TRBJ2-3; 10 nucleotides agree with TRBD2. CDR3 length equals 16 residues. CDR1 and CDR2 (germline): MNHNY, SVGAGI (reference sequence). Trimming took 4 bases from V and 3 from J; bases not matched to a gene: 7. The CDR3 reads CASSSPLAGETDTQYF. CDR3 bases: TGTGCCAGCAGTTCACCTCTAGCGGGAGAGACAGATACGCAGTATTTT.

This chain uses TRBV9 with TRBJ1-2, with D perhaps TRBD1 (5 bases). There are 10 residues in the CDR3. Germline V gives CDR1 SGDLS, CDR2 YYNGEE. V was clipped by 5 bases and J by 7 bases, with 6 bases between them. The CDR3 is CASRGGGYTF. The CDR3 DNA reads TGTGCCAGCAGGGGGGGTGGCTACACCTTC.

The J gene is TRBJ2-2, the V gene TRBV19; no reliable D call. The CDR3 covers 14 residues. Germline-derived CDR1 and CDR2 are LNHDA and SQIVND (reference sequence). Trimming left V 2 bases short and J 6 bases short, with 10 bases between. The chain's CDR3 is CASSIRLGAGELFF. In nucleotides, the CDR3 is TGTGCCAGTAGTATAAGGTTGGGCGCCGGGGAGCTGTTTTTT.

The rearrangement links TRBV2 to TRBJ2-7, with TRBD1 matching over 11 bases. The V gene's germline CDR1 is SNHLY and CDR2 FYNNEI. The CDR3 totals 14 residues. V lost 6 bases, J lost 3 bases, and 4 bases stayed unmatched. CDR3: CASSQGQGGYEQYF. The CDR3, as DNA: TGTGCCAGCAGCCAGGGACAGGGGGGCTACGAGCAGTACTTC.

This chain uses TRBV27 with TRBJ2-7; D call uncertain. This CDR3 is built from 15 residues. Germline V gene sequence: CDR1 MNHEY, CDR2 SMNVEV (reference sequence). V was cut by 5 bases and J by 4 bases, with 18 bases left in between. The CDR3 loop is CASSPTGAPLYEQYF. The CDR3 DNA sequence: TGTGCCAGCAGTCCTACTGGAGCACCCCTTTACGAGCAGTACTTC.

The chain is built from TRBV6-5 and TRBJ1-4; 9 nucleotides line up with TRBD1. Germline V gene lookup returns CDR1 MNHEY and CDR2 SVGAGI. The CDR3 totals 13 residues. V shed 8 bases and J 7 bases; nucleotides not matched to a gene: 5. As DNA, the CDR3 is TGTGCCAGCCGACAGGGGGTGGTTGAAAAACTGTTTTTT. Encoded protein: CASRQGVVEKLFF.

The V gene is TRBV6-1, the J gene TRBJ1-3; D remains unclear. The V and J ends lost 2 bases and 0 bases respectively, with 11 bases between them. CDR1 and CDR2 from the germline V gene are MNHNS and SASEGT. The CDR3 consists of 16 residues. In nucleotides, the CDR3 is TGTGCCAGCAGTGAAAGCCCCGGGGTCTCTGGAAACACCATATATTTT. Residues: CASSESPGVSGNTIYF.

DNA for the CDR3: TGTGCCAGCAGCGCGAACAGGGTTGGCTACACCTTC. It encodes CASSANRVGYTF. The rearrangement uses TRBV7-3 and TRBJ1-2; tentatively, D is TRBD1 (6 bases). Germline CDR1 is SGHTA and CDR2 is FQGTGA. This CDR3 is 12 amino acids long. The V gene lost 5 bases and the J gene lost 7 bases, with 11 bases spanning the gap.

The chain is built from TRBV23-1 and TRBJ2-7, with D maybe TRBD1 (5 bases). TRBV23-1 has ORF status, its function being uncertain. The CDR3 is made up of 14 amino acids. The ends were cut back, 5 bases at V and 0 bases at J, with 11 bases in the middle. The CDR3 DNA is TGCGCCAGCAGTAGCAGGGATAGCTCCTACGAGCAGTACTTC. As protein: CASSSRDSSYEQYF.

This chain uses TRBV7-9 with TRBJ1-4; TRBD1 agrees at 7 bases. J gave up 7 bases and V 5 bases, and 7 bases lay outside the gene matches. CDR3 length: 14 amino acids. In germline, CDR1 is SEHNR, CDR2 FQNEAQ (reference sequence). The CDR3 nucleotides read TGTGCCAGCAGCCCCTGGCAGGGGGGTGAAAAACTGTTTTTT. Its protein is CASSPWQGGEKLFF.

The rearrangement uses TRBV5-4 and TRBJ1-5, with D uncertain. CDR3 size: 14 residues. Germline CDR1 SGHNT, CDR2 YYREEE (reference sequence). V lost 4 bases and J 7 bases, leaving 15 bases between the germline ends. CDR3 coding DNA: TGTGCCAGCAGCAAGGACGGGGTACGGCAGCCCCAGCATTTT. This gives the protein CASSKDGVRQPQHF.

This sequence joins TRBV25-1 and TRBJ1-4; tentatively, D is TRBD1 (6 bases). The length of the CDR3 is 13 residues. Deletions cut 7 bases from V and 7 bases from J, with 13 bases between. Germline V gives CDR1 MGHDK, CDR2 SYGVNS. CDR3 nucleotide sequence: TGTGCCAGCACCCAGTGGGGGCCTGAAAAACTGTTTTTT. Amino acids: CASTQWGPEKLFF.

J is TRBJ1-2 and V is TRBV7-8; TRBD1 matches at 9 bases. J gave up 3 bases and V 5 bases, and 7 bases lay outside the gene matches. Germline loops: CDR1 SGHVS, CDR2 FQNEAQ. CDR3 length: 15 residues. The CDR3, as DNA: TGTGCCAGCAGCCCAAGACAGGGGGGGCACTATGGCTACACCTTC. It codes for CASSPRQGGHYGYTF.

To note about this clone: Additional DNA sequences in this sample encode the identical CDR3. The V gene is TRBV4-3, the J gene TRBJ2-1; TRBD2 matches at 7 bases. This CDR3 has 15 residues. Germline CDR1 reads LGHNA; CDR2 reads YSLEER. Losses at the gene ends were 1 base for V and 4 bases for J; bases not matched to a gene: 4. CDR3 sequence (DNA): TGCGCCAGCAGCCAAGGCCTAGCGGCATACAATGAGCAGTTCTTC. Protein: CASSQGLAAYNEQFF.

The chain uses TRBV11-2 and TRBJ2-3; tentative D call: TRBD1 (6 bases). This CDR3 spans 14 amino acids. Germline lookup yields CDR1 SGHAT and CDR2 FQNNGV. The V end was cut by 5 bases, the J end by 6 bases, with 15 bases between. CDR3 sequence (DNA): TGTGCCAGCAGCGACAGGACCCAGGCGGATACGCAGTATTTT. Translated: CASSDRTQADTQYF.

The chain joins TRBV16 to TRBJ1-3; TRBD1 agrees at 7 bases. The J segment lost 5 bases and the V segment lost 2 bases, leaving 12 bases of the junction unmatched. The germline gives CDR1 KGHSY, CDR2 FQNENV. The CDR3 runs 17 residues. The CDR3 nucleotides are TGTGCCAGCAGCCAAACAGGGGTCAGGCGCGCCCGAAACACCATATATTTT. Translated, it gives CASSQTGVRRARNTIYF. Together with reference TRBV16 and TRBJ1-3, the CDR3 gives the full variable domain: GEEVAQTPKHLVRGEGQKAKLYCAPIKGHSYVFWYQQVLKNEFKFLISFQNENVFDETGMPKERFSAKCLPNSPCSLEIQATKLEDSAVYFCASSQTGVRRARNTIYFGEGSWLTVV.

V usage is TRBV11-2 and J usage is TRBJ2-5; 11 bases align to TRBD2. CDR3 length equals 16 residues. Trimming at V came to 1 base and at J to 5 bases, leaving 6 bases not matched to a gene. Looked up from germline, CDR1 is SGHAT and CDR2 is FQNNGV. Here the CDR3 reads CASSLGALAGVETQYF. Written as DNA, the CDR3 is TGTGCCAGCAGCTTAGGTGCACTAGCGGGAGTTGAGACCCAGTACTTC. The full variable domain, completed using reference TRBV11-2 and TRBJ2-5, is EAGVAQSPRYKIIEKRQSVAFWCNPISGHATLYWYQQILGQGPKLLIQFQNNGVVDDSQLPKDRFSAERLKGVDSTLKIQPAKLEDSAVYLCASSLGALAGVETQYFGPGTRLLVL.